What follows describes a single TCR beta chain. This clonotype was seen at least ten times. No cognate antigen has been identified for it. No base-level quality is on record; no much larger clone is a single base apart. The junction carries 8 bases between V and J, which are trimmed by 9 bases and 3 bases respectively. In the germline V gene (reference sequence), CDR1 corresponds to SEHNR and CDR2 to FQNEAQ. The CDR3 has 12 amino acids, counting the end cysteine and phenylalanine. The sequence is cut down to CDR3 DNA, 36 bases in frame from base 1. This record comes from a study of T cells after yellow fever vaccination (dated by TCRdb to the late 2010s). As for the study more broadly: The SMART-Seq v4 Ultra Low Input RNA kit was used to prepare libraries from fractions with low cell numbers. To follow T-cell clones before and after primary and booster YFV17D yellow fever vaccination, bulk TCR alpha and beta repertoires were sequenced over time. Two healthy male donors, one aged 18 to 29 and one aged 30 to 40 years, made up the cohort. Bulk PBMC replicates and cell subsets were isolated from blood drawn at multiple timepoints before and after both primary and secondary immunization.

This sample's treatment or condition label indicates: live attenuated yellow fever vaccine strain. A standard Ficoll-Paque protocol was used to isolate PBMCs from peripheral blood. Dynabeads CD4 and CD8 positive selection kits were used to isolate CD4 and CD8 T-cell fractions. TriZol was used to extract RNA from bulk PBMCs, CD4 and CD8 fractions, and dextramer-positive and dextramer-negative fractions. The run used an Illumina NovaSeq 6000. Synthesis of TCR cDNA relied on 5'RACE template switching, a step that introduced a universal primer site along with unique molecular identifiers. cDNA synthesis was primed from both the TCR alpha and TCR beta constant segments. Libraries were amplified in two PCR steps, with sample barcodes and sequencing adapters added in the second step. Sequencing of the libraries was done on either Illumina HiSeq 2500 (2x100 bp) or NovaSeq (2x150 bp). The paper's data handling went like this. Demultiplexing of reads and collapsing into UMI consensus sequences were performed with MIGEC, and V(D)J alignment was carried out with MiXCR. Vaccine-responding clonotypes were defined with edgeR using replicate PBMC samples, requiring FDR below 0.01 and a log2 fold change above 5 up to day 15. CD4 or CD8 identity was assigned to each bulk clonotype according to whether the clonotype was present at higher abundance in the sequenced CD4 repertoire or the sequenced CD8 repertoire. Clones were called with MiXCR by TCRdb after fastp trimmed the public reads at Q25, and only in-frame beta chains were retained. Rows with one shared CDR3 protein collapse into an entry with the most common genes and DNA. The V and J calls follow TCRdb's processing rather than the paper's. The sample has hundreds of thousands of distinct CDR3 sequences on record, about 5.2% of them singletons. Of the sample, about 3.5% is held by the ten largest clones.

General findings and caveats noted by the study authors: A small share of clonotypes occurred in both CD4 and CD8 compartments, likely arising from convergent recombination. Computational filtering was required because FACS-sorted repertoires could contain abundant contaminating clonotypes from the bulk population. Only a couple of donors were included in the study, so the extent to which the findings can be generalized is limited. The secondary T-cell response was weaker than the primary response but faster, peaking on day 5 instead of day 15. Most clones expanded after primary vaccination were re-detected after the booster (almost 98% of CD4 and more than 70% of CD8), suggesting broad memory maintenance.

This sequence originates from a man aged 18 to 29 who received the YFV17D yellow fever vaccine. Rearrangement joined TRBV7-9 to TRBJ2-2; the D gene is possibly TRBD1, with 6 bases matching. The input for sequencing was CD4+ T cells sorted from PBMCs, taken on the day of the yellow fever booster vaccination. The CDR3 in this case is CASNRDTGELFF. The DNA reads TGTGCCAGTAACAGGGACACCGGGGAGCTGTTTTTT.